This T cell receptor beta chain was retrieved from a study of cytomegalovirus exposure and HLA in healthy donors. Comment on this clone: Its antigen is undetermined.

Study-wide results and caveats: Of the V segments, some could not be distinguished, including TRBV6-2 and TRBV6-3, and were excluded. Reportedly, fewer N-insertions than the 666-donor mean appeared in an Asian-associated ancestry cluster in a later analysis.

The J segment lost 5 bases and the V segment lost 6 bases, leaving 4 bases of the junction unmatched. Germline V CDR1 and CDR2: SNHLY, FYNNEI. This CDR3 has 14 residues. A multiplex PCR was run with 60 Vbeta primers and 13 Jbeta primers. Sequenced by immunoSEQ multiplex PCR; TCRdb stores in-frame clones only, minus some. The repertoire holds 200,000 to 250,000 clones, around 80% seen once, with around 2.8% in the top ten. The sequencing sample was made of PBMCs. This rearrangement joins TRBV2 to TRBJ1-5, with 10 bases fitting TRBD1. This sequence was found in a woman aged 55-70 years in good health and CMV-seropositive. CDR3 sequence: CASRPGTGDQPQHF. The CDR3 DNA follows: TGTGCCAGCAGGCCCGGGACAGGGGATCAGCCCCAGCATTTT.